A single sample gave rise to the 7 T cell receptor beta chains below, sequenced in a study of graft-versus-host responses after intestinal transplantation. TCRdb keeps only in-frame clones here, not all; method: immunoSEQ multiplex PCR. The sample includes about 93,000 clones, approximately 92% seen only once; the top ten take over 0.45%. These TCRs' antigens remain unknown. Specimen: unstimulated CD8+ T cells sorted from spleen or lymph node cells, collected before intestinal transplant. The receptors stem from a human donor who received an intestinal transplant.

The rearrangement joins TRBV21-1 to TRBJ1-2; TRBD1, the D gene given by the table, was not confirmed from the DNA. TRBV21-1 is termed a pseudogene. This CDR3 has 18 residues. The CDR3 coding sequence is TGTGCCAGCAGCAAAGCGCTTTTAGGGCAGGGGAAGGACTATGGCTACACCTTC. As protein: CASSKALLGQGKDYGYTF.

The J gene is TRBJ2-7, the V gene TRBV7-9; possible D gene TRBD1, 6 bases. The CDR3 spans 18 residues. Trimming took 4 bases from V and 2 from J, leaving 24 bases between them. Germline V CDR1 and CDR2: SEHNR, FQNEAQ (reference sequence). CDR3 DNA: TGTGCCAGCAGCTCCTCCGAACCGATGACAGGCAGGGCCTACGAGCAGTACTTC. Translating gives CASSSSEPMTGRAYEQYF.

The chain joins TRBV28 to TRBJ2-7, with 10 bases that match TRBD1. After removal of 3 bases from V and 6 bases from J, the junction contained 23 bases not matched to a gene. CDR1 and CDR2 (germline): MDHEN, SYDVKM. The CDR3 has 20 amino acids. DNA for the CDR3: TGTGCCAGCAGTTTCACCCTAGAGCAATTACCGGGACAGGGGTGGTTCGAGCAGTACTTC. The encoded protein is CASSFTLEQLPGQGWFEQYF.

CDR3 coding DNA: TGTGCCAGCAGCCGTAGCGGTGAAGGGGCCGAGCAGTACTTC. Amino acid sequence: CASSRSGEGAEQYF. The chain links TRBV28 to TRBJ2-7, with D tentatively TRBD2 (6 bases). V was pared by 6 bases and J by 6 bases, with 18 bases between. Germline V gene lookup returns CDR1 MDHEN and CDR2 SYDVKM. This CDR3 is 14 amino acids long.

This clone was seen only once. Other DNA sequences in this sample translate to the same CDR3. The V gene is TRBV27, the J gene TRBJ2-1; TRBD2 matches 12 bases. This CDR3 has 16 residues. Germline CDR1 is MNHEY and CDR2 is SMNVEV (reference sequence). Germline trimming cut 2 bases from V and 1 base from J; bases unmatched to any gene: 0. As DNA, the CDR3 is TGTGCCAGCAGTTTAGGGACTAGCGGGTCCTACAATGAGCAGTTCTTC. Its translation is CASSLGTSGSYNEQFF.

This clone was observed a few times. This chain joins TRBV7-9 and TRBJ1-3; D unresolved. CDR3 size: 15 residues. The V gene lost 1 base and the J gene lost 0 bases, with 7 bases spanning the gap. Germline V gene lookup returns CDR1 SEHNR and CDR2 FQNEAQ (reference sequence). For the CDR3, the DNA is TGTGCCAGCAGCTTAGATGGGAGCTCTGGAAACACCATATATTTT. Translation gives CASSLDGSSGNTIYF. Complete variable domain (other parts from reference TRBV7-9 and TRBJ1-3): DTGVSQNPRHKITKRGQNVTFRCDPISEHNRLYWYRQTLGQGPEFLTYFQNEAQLEKSRLLSDRFSAERPKGSFSTLEIQRTEQGDSAMYLCASSLDGSSGNTIYFGEGSWLTVV.

The chain recombines TRBV27 with TRBJ1-2; D possibly corresponds to TRBD1 (5 bases). V lost 3 bases to trimming and J lost 8 bases, with 13 bases between them. This CDR3 is built from 13 residues. Germline CDR1 MNHEY, CDR2 SMNVEV (reference sequence). This CDR3 reads CASSFLDSAGYTF. Here the CDR3 DNA reads TGTGCCAGCAGTTTCTTAGACAGTGCAGGCTACACCTTC.